What follows are 25 T cell receptor beta chains derived from one specimen sequenced in a study of blood T cell repertoires in COVID-19 (TCRdb year 2020). Libraries were prepared through the immunoSEQ multiplex PCR assay. TCRdb limited this immuneACCESS table to in-frame rearrangements with V and J called. A share of clones is missing; checked studies link under half to unresolved V genes, and the rest is unexplained. Across this sample there are roughly 260,000 clones, with roughly 84% seen only once. The ten largest clones take up 3.1% of the sample. Sequencing input: peripheral blood. The receptors come from a woman aged 18-30 years with acute or convalescent COVID-19.

V is TRBV12-3 or TRBV12-4 and J is TRBJ2-1; the D is unclear. The V and J ends lost 4 bases and 9 bases respectively, with 7 bases between them. CDR3 length: 11 residues. The CDR3 here is CASSSSGEQFF. CDR3 sequence (DNA): TGTGCCAGCAGTTCGTCGGGTGAGCAGTTCTTC.

The rearrangement uses TRBV5-1 and TRBJ2-2; D might be TRBD2 (6 bases). The CDR3 extends over 14 amino acids. Germline values: CDR1 SGHRS, CDR2 YFSETQ. Between the trimmed V and J ends, which lost 0 bases and 5 bases, there was a span of 8 bases. CDR3 loop: CASSLAAGTGELFF. The CDR3 nucleotides read TGCGCCAGCAGCTTGGCCGCGGGGACCGGGGAGCTGTTTTTT.

This chain connects TRBV19 to TRBJ1-2, with D perhaps TRBD1 (5 bases). Trimming left V 2 bases short and J 8 bases short, with 9 bases between. The CDR3 loop spans 12 amino acids. CDR1 is LNHDA and CDR2 is SQIVND in the germline V gene (reference sequence). The CDR3 DNA is TGTGCCAGTAGTATAAGGGGCGGAGGCTACACCTTC. Its translation is CASSIRGGGYTF.

The rearrangement joins TRBV9 to TRBJ1-3; 7 nucleotides agree with TRBD1. This CDR3 region has 15 residues. V lost 4 bases to trimming and J lost 0 bases; unmatched junction nucleotides: 4. Germline V CDR1 and CDR2: SGDLS, YYNGEE. This CDR3 reads CASSQGDSSGNTIYF. CDR3 bases: TGTGCCAGCAGCCAGGGGGACAGCTCTGGAAACACCATATATTTT. Filled out from reference TRBV9 and TRBJ1-3, the complete variable domain reads DSGVTQTPKHLITATGQRVTLRCSPRSGDLSVYWYQQSLDQGLQFLIQYYNGEERAKGNILERFSAQQFPDLHSELNLSSLELGDSALYFCASSQGDSSGNTIYFGEGSWLTVV.

J is TRBJ1-4 and V is TRBV5-6, with D perhaps matching TRBD1 (5 bases). Per germline, CDR1 SGHDT and CDR2 YYEEEE. The V gene lost 1 base and the J gene lost 0 bases, with 13 bases spanning the gap. CDR3 length: 17 amino acids. CDR3 in amino acids: CASSLSGVVATNEKLFF. The CDR3 DNA reads as TGTGCCAGCAGCTTGTCGGGGGTCGTGGCAACTAATGAAAAACTGTTTTTT.

The chain joins TRBV9 to TRBJ2-1; D uncertain. Germline V CDR1 and CDR2: SGDLS, YYNGEE. The germline V and J ends were trimmed by 3 bases and 5 bases, with 9 bases remaining between them. The CDR3 is made up of 13 amino acids. The CDR3 region is CASSASPNNEQFF. The CDR3, as DNA: TGTGCCAGCAGCGCGTCCCCTAACAATGAGCAGTTCTTC.

This clone was detected a few times. V usage is TRBV4-3 and J usage is TRBJ1-6, with D perhaps matching TRBD1 (5 bases). The ends were cut back, 2 bases at V and 2 bases at J, with 19 bases in the middle. Germline assignment: CDR1 LGHNA and CDR2 YSLEER. This CDR3 contains 19 residues. CDR3 in DNA: TGCGCCAGCAGCCAATATGGGGGGGTAAGGGGAACCTATAATTCACCCCTCCACTTT. Residues: CASSQYGGVRGTYNSPLHF.

This chain joins TRBV11-2 and TRBJ2-1; 7 bases align to TRBD2. Germline lookup yields CDR1 SGHAT and CDR2 FQNNGV. V was pared by 4 bases and J by 9 bases, with 12 bases of the junction left unmatched. The length of the CDR3 is 15 residues. CDR3 in amino acids: CASSSQFGGGSEQFF. CDR3 DNA sequence: TGTGCCAGCAGCTCACAATTTGGGGGGGGTAGTGAGCAGTTCTTC.

This chain links TRBV24-1 with TRBJ2-1, with a possible D match to TRBD2 (6 bases). Germline V gene sequence: CDR1 KGHDR, CDR2 SFDVKD. The CDR3 runs to 14 residues. V lost 4 bases, J lost 5 bases, and 11 bases lay in between. This CDR3 is CATSDVWGDNEQFF. CDR3 in DNA: TGTGCCACCAGTGACGTTTGGGGGGACAATGAGCAGTTCTTC.

The sample holds a few counts of this clone. V is TRBV5-1 and J is TRBJ1-1, with TRBD1 as a possible D gene (5 bases). V lost 0 bases and J lost 9, with 21 bases in between. This CDR3 contains 16 residues. CDR1 SGHRS and CDR2 YFSETQ come from the germline V gene. The CDR3: CASSLAIRSAGIKAFF. As DNA, the CDR3 is TGCGCCAGCAGCTTGGCCATCCGTTCCGCAGGGATTAAAGCTTTCTTT.

The chain joins TRBV27 to TRBJ1-5, with D possibly matching TRBD1 (6 bases). The CDR3 length is 15 residues. The germline V gene has CDR1 MNHEY and CDR2 SMNVEV (reference sequence). V was shortened by 6 bases and J by 1 base, with 13 bases between the two germline ends. The DNA of the CDR3 is TGTGCCAGCAGAGAAGGACAGACGAGCAATCAGCCCCAGCATTTT. This codes for CASREGQTSNQPQHF.

The J gene is TRBJ2-7, the V gene TRBV10-3; the match to TRBD2 covers 10 bases. The CDR3 extends over 16 amino acids. J was trimmed by 0 bases and V by 5 bases; bases with no gene match: 7. The germline gives CDR1 ENHRY, CDR2 SYGVKD. The CDR3 sequence: CAISSGRAKSSYEQYF. The DNA for the CDR3 is TGTGCCATCAGTAGCGGGAGGGCCAAAAGCTCCTACGAGCAGTACTTC.

This clone has more than one count but fewer than ten. The chain couples TRBV15 to TRBJ2-1; 8 positions match TRBD2. The junction had 5 bases not matched to a gene; V was cut back by 6 bases and J by 1 base. The CDR3 is 15 amino acids. The germline V gene has CDR1 LNHNV and CDR2 YYDKDF (reference sequence). This chain's CDR3 is CATRKRETSYNEQFF. As DNA, the CDR3 is TGTGCCACCAGAAAGCGGGAGACGTCCTACAATGAGCAGTTCTTC.

This sequence joins TRBV10-1 and TRBJ2-1; the match to TRBD2 covers 8 bases. The CDR3 length is 15 residues. The V gene end was trimmed by 2 bases and the J gene end by 7 bases; junction bases not matched to a gene: 7. Germline V CDR1 and CDR2: WNHNN, SYGVQD (reference sequence). The CDR3 reads CASSEPGLGVNEQFF. The CDR3 DNA sequence: TGCGCCAGCAGTGAGCCGGGACTAGGAGTTAATGAGCAGTTCTTC.

The V call is TRBV18, the J call TRBJ1-2, with a weak D call TRBD1 (6 bases). Trimming took off 2 bases at V and 3 bases at J, with 13 bases between the two ends. Germline V gene lookup returns CDR1 KGHSH and CDR2 LQKENI. The CDR3 has 15 residues. The CDR3 region has the DNA TGTGCCAGCTCACCAACAGGGAGGGGTGACTATGGCTACACCTTC. Its protein is CASSPTGRGDYGYTF. The entire variable domain, with the rest obtained from reference TRBV18 and TRBJ1-2, is as follows: NAGVMQNPRHLVRRRGQEARLRCSPMKGHSHVYWYRQLPEEGLKFMVYLQKENIIDESGMPKERFSAEFPKEGPSILRIQQVVRGDSAAYFCASSPTGRGDYGYTFGSGTRLTVV.

The rearrangement joins TRBV7-2 to TRBJ2-7, with a possible D match to TRBD2 (5 bases). V lost 0 bases to trimming and J lost 5 bases, with 11 bases between them. The CDR3 length is 14 residues. The V gene's germline CDR1 is SGHTA and CDR2 FQGNSA. DNA for the CDR3: TGTGCCAGCAGCTTAGCGATTAGCGTCGACGAGCAGTACTTC. Its protein product is CASSLAISVDEQYF.

The V gene is TRBV28, the J gene TRBJ2-7; 9 positions agree with TRBD2. This CDR3 comprises 14 residues. CDR1 and CDR2 (germline): MDHEN, SYDVKM. J was trimmed by 7 bases and V by 6 bases; bases with no gene match: 10. The CDR3, as DNA: TGTGCCAGCAGGAGCACGGGACTAGCCGGGGAGCAGTACTTC. It yields the protein CASRSTGLAGEQYF.

The chain has TRBV5-1 and TRBJ1-2; D unclear. V was pared by 2 bases and J by 0 bases, with 11 bases between. This CDR3 is built from 15 residues. Germline V CDR1 and CDR2: SGHRS, YFSETQ. CDR3 bases: TGCGCCAGCAGCTTAACGTGGGCCCCTAACTATGGCTACACCTTC. Its translation is CASSLTWAPNYGYTF.

This sequence joins TRBV4-3 and TRBJ2-1; maybe TRBD2 (5 bases). The CDR3 length is 19 residues. Trimming removed 0 bases at V and 0 bases at J, with 18 bases between. Per the germline V gene, CDR1 is LGHNA and CDR2 is YSLEER. Here the CDR3 reads CASSQDHRVSTSSYNEQFF. The CDR3 DNA follows: TGCGCCAGCAGCCAAGATCATAGAGTCAGCACTAGCTCCTACAATGAGCAGTTCTTC.

This clone was counted a single time. The CDR3 loop reads CASSEGGLNEKLFF. In DNA form, the CDR3 reads TGCGCCAGCAGTGAAGGCGGGTTGAATGAAAAACTGTTTTTT. The chain employs TRBV10-2 and TRBJ1-4, with D unresolved. V gave up 3 bases and J gave up 5 bases, with 10 bases separating them. Germline CDR1 and CDR2: WSHSY and SAAADI. The CDR3 contains 14 residues.

This clone was found once. The chain combines TRBV6-2 or TRBV6-3 with TRBJ1-1, with no clear D. V was trimmed by 6 bases and J by 0 bases, leaving 11 bases between them. The CDR3 runs to 14 residues. Germline V gene lookup returns CDR1 MNHEY and CDR2 SVGEGT. DNA of the CDR3: TGTGCCAGCAGCCGGGAGGGCTTGAACACTGAAGCTTTCTTT. Translation: CASSREGLNTEAFF.

This clone was observed a handful of times. The V gene is TRBV5-4, the J gene TRBJ1-2; tentatively, D is TRBD1 (5 bases). Per the germline V gene, CDR1 is SGHNT and CDR2 is YYREEE (reference sequence). The CDR3 is made up of 14 amino acids. The V end lost 4 bases, the J end lost 1 base, and 11 bases lay between the germline ends. CDR3 DNA sequence: TGTGCCAGCAGCCCCGGGCAGGGTAACTATGGCTACACCTTC. This sequence encodes CASSPGQGNYGYTF.

This clone was seen a handful of times. The chain combines TRBV7-2 with TRBJ1-6; D remains ambiguous. The germline CDR1 and CDR2 sequences are SGHTA and FQGNSA. The CDR3 loop spans 18 amino acids. Trimming took off 5 bases at V and 2 bases at J, with 19 bases between the two ends. The CDR3 DNA reads TGTGCCAGCAGCCTGGTGGGGTTTAGCGACCCCTATAATTCACCCCTCCACTTT. Translating it yields CASSLVGFSDPYNSPLHF.

This rearrangement joins TRBV7-2 to TRBJ1-2; TRBD1 matches 9 bases. Germline loops: CDR1 SGHTA, CDR2 FQGNSA. This CDR3 region has 14 residues. Trimming cost V 2 bases and J 4 bases; bases outside gene matches: 2. CDR3 in DNA: TGTGCCAGCAGCTTAATACAGGGGGCCTATGGCTACACCTTC. This sequence encodes CASSLIQGAYGYTF.

This chain uses TRBV5-1 with TRBJ1-5; D is possibly TRBD1 (5 bases). V was clipped by 3 bases and J by 5 bases, with 15 bases between them. CDR3 size: 15 residues. The germline CDR1 and CDR2 sequences are SGHRS and YFSETQ. The DNA of the CDR3 is TGCGCCAGCAGCTGGACGGGGGGGAAGGATCAGCCCCAGCATTTT. Protein: CASSWTGGKDQPQHF.